Listed below are T cell receptor beta chains from one sample, sequenced in a study of T cell repertoires and Cas9 in healthy adults. Generated by immunoSEQ multiplex PCR, the TCRdb table keeps only in-frame clones and is missing some. The table includes 20,000 to 25,000 clones, 80% to 95% detected once. The sequenced sample consisted of CD4+ effector T cells (CD127+, CD25-, CD137-, CD154-) from PBMCs; culture status not recorded. Receptor source: a human donor in good health. The CDR3 runs from the conserved cysteine through the conserved F or W. Fields, in order: D gene, clone size, J gene, V gene, CDR3 DNA, CDR3 protein. A D gene is named only where the DNA matches it firmly. Clone size appears in some rows only: once, few, many, or a class for an expanded clone.

TRBD1	-	TRBJ2-7	TRBV18	TGTGCCAGCTCACCACTTCCCGGACAGGGTGCTTACGAGCAGTACTTC	CASSPLPGQGAYEQYF
-	-	TRBJ1-2	TRBV19	TGTGCCAGTTCACGGCCGGAGAACTATGGCTACACCTTC	CASSRPENYGYTF
TRBD2	-	TRBJ2-3	TRBV5-1	TGCGCCAGCAGCTGGGCGGGAGGCACAGATACGCAGTATTTT	CASSWAGGTDTQYF
TRBD1	-	TRBJ2-5	TRBV2	TGTGCCAGCAATCAGGGACAGGGGACGCGGGAGCAGTACTTC	CASNQGQGTREQYF
-	-	TRBJ1-1	TRBV7-3	TGTGCCAGCAGCTTATATACGGGCATGAACACTGAAGCTTTCTTT	CASSLYTGMNTEAFF
-	-	TRBJ1-1	TRBV7-2	TGTGCCAGCAGCTTAGGCGGGAGTTCTAGAAACACTGAAGCTTTCTTT	CASSLGGSSRNTEAFF
TRBD1	-	TRBJ1-1	TRBV19	TGTGCCAGTAGATTAAGGGACAGTAACACTGAAGCTTTCTTT	CASRLRDSNTEAFF
-	once	TRBJ2-3	TRBV9	TGTGCCAGCAGCGCCCAAGGTAGGGCAGATACGCAGTATTTT	CASSAQGRADTQYF
-	-	TRBJ1-1	TRBV5-1	TGCGCCAGCAGCTTGGGGTGGACGGGTGAAGCTTTCTTT	CASSLGWTGEAFF
-	-	TRBJ1-2	TRBV29-1	TGCAGCGTTGAATTGGCAGGGGAGCGCGGCTACACCTTC	CSVELAGERGYTF
TRBD1	once	TRBJ1-1	TRBV7-9	TGTGCCAGCAGCTTAGGGGGACAGGGATTCACTGAAGCTTTCTTT	CASSLGGQGFTEAFF
TRBD1	-	TRBJ1-6	TRBV6-1	TGTGCCAGCAACCCAGACAGGGGAGGCTCACCCCTCCACTTT	CASNPDRGGSPLHF
-	-	TRBJ2-1	TRBV25-1	TGTGCCAGCAGTGGGGAGGACGGTATGGGACCTAATGAGCAGTTCTTC	CASSGEDGMGPNEQFF
TRBD1	-	TRBJ1-2	TRBV5-6	TGTGCCAGCAGCCCGGGGACAGGGGGCCCCACTACCTATGGCTACACCTTC	CASSPGTGGPTTYGYTF
-	-	TRBJ2-2	TRBV2	TGTGCCAGCAGTGAACTGGTTATCGTCACCGGGGAGCTGTTTTTT	CASSELVIVTGELFF
-	-	TRBJ1-1	TRBV4-1	TGCGCCAGCAGCCAAGACAGGGGCTTGAGGGCTTTCTTT	CASSQDRGLRAFF
TRBD2	-	TRBJ2-1	TRBV7-7	TGTGCCAGCAGCTTACTAGCGGGAGGTTTCGATGAGCAGTTCTTC	CASSLLAGGFDEQFF
-	-	TRBJ1-1	TRBV28	TGTGCCAGCAATCGTGGGATGAACACTGAAGCTTTCTTT	CASNRGMNTEAFF
-	once	TRBJ2-5	TRBV21-1	TGTGCCAGCAGCAAGACTTTAACAGTCAGGGGGATCCAAGAGACCCAGTACTTC	CASSKTLTVRGIQETQYF
-	-	TRBJ1-1	TRBV6-5	TGTGCCAGCAGTTACGGGGGGATAGCGAACACTGAAGCTTTCTTT	CASSYGGIANTEAFF
-	-	TRBJ1-5	TRBV28	TGTGCCAGCAGCACTTTCGAGGGGCCCATTTATAGCAATCAGCCCCAGCATTTT	CASSTFEGPIYSNQPQHF
TRBD1	-	TRBJ2-1	TRBV19	TGTGCCAGTAGTATTGGGACAGAAGCCAATGAGCAGTTCTTC	CASSIGTEANEQFF
TRBD1	-	TRBJ1-2	TRBV18	TGTGCCAGCTCACCATCAAGCCCAGGGGGCTACGGCTACACCTTC	CASSPSSPGGYGYTF
TRBD1	few	TRBJ2-2	TRBV9	TGTGCCAGCAGTGGACAGGATCCCGGGGAGCTGTTTTTT	CASSGQDPGELFF
-	-	TRBJ1-4	TRBV7-6	TGTGCCAGCAGCTTAGCAGAGTCACAGGCCTTGAATGAAAAACTGTTTTTT	CASSLAESQALNEKLFF
TRBD1	-	TRBJ1-1	TRBV6-5	TGTGCCAGCACAGAGGGACAGTTTCCCACTGAAGCTTTCTTT	CASTEGQFPTEAFF
TRBD2	once	TRBJ2-7	TRBV6-1	TGTGCCAGCAGTGAAGCCCCGGGACTAAAATCCTACGAGCAGTACTTC	CASSEAPGLKSYEQYF
TRBD1	-	TRBJ2-7	TRBV7-3	TGTGCCAGCAGCGCTGACAGGGCCTACGAGCAGTACTTC	CASSADRAYEQYF
-	-	TRBJ1-1	TRBV19	TGTGCCAGTAGTATAGGACAGCTCGGGGCCTACACTGAAGCTTTCTTT	CASSIGQLGAYTEAFF
-	-	TRBJ1-6	TRBV4-1	TGCGCCAGCAGCCCGGAGGGAGGGGCGCGGTATTCACCCCTCCACTTT	CASSPEGGARYSPLHF
-	-	TRBJ1-3	TRBV18	TGTGCCAGCTCACCGTCGGACAACTCTGGAAACACCATATATTTT	CASSPSDNSGNTIYF
-	-	TRBJ1-4	TRBV27	TGTGCCAGCAGGTTTGGGGGGGCAACTAATGAAAAACTGTTTTTT	CASRFGGATNEKLFF
-	-	TRBJ1-3	TRBV4-1	TGCGCCAGCAGCCAGGAACTCTCTGGAAACACCATATATTTT	CASSQELSGNTIYF
TRBD1	-	TRBJ1-2	TRBV30	TGTGCCTGGAGCGGGGGACAGGGGTACTATGGCTACACCTTC	CAWSGGQGYYGYTF
-	-	TRBJ2-5	TRBV5-8	TGTGCCAGCAGCTTGGGTGCGGGCCAAGAGACCCAGTACTTC	CASSLGAGQETQYF
-	few	TRBJ1-4	TRBV19	TGTGCCAGTAGTATGGGTGTCCAACCAGGGACAACTAATGAAAAACTGTTTTTT	CASSMGVQPGTTNEKLFF
TRBD1	-	TRBJ2-1	TRBV6-4	TGTGCCAGCAGTGACTCCTACCGGGACAGGGGGCGCAATGAGCAGTTCTTC	CASSDSYRDRGRNEQFF
-	-	TRBJ2-5	TRBV9	TGTGCCAGCAGCATGGGGGAGACCCAGTACTTC	CASSMGETQYF
-	-	TRBJ2-5	TRBV11-3	TGTGCCAGCAGCTTAGGGGCTGGTGGTGAAGAGACCCAGTACTTC	CASSLGAGGEETQYF
-	-	TRBJ1-1	TRBV19	TGTGCCAGTAGTGTACAGAATAGTAACACTGAAGCTTTCTTT	CASSVQNSNTEAFF
TRBD2	once	TRBJ2-3	TRBV7-2	TGTGCCAGCAGCCGGACTAGCGGGGGGGCAGGAGATACGCAGTATTTT	CASSRTSGGAGDTQYF
-	-	TRBJ2-1	TRBV6-5	TGTGCCAGCAGTCCCCGGGGGACCTACAATGAGCAGTTCTTC	CASSPRGTYNEQFF
TRBD1	-	TRBJ2-7	TRBV15	TGTGCCACCAGCAGAGCAGCAGGGGGCTACGAGCAGTACTTC	CATSRAAGGYEQYF
TRBD1	once	TRBJ1-2	TRBV19	TGTGCCAGTAGTCGGGACAGCTCGAACTATGGCTACACCTTC	CASSRDSSNYGYTF
-	-	TRBJ1-2	TRBV2	TGTGCCAGCATGGCAGGGGCTGGCTACACCTTC	CASMAGAGYTF
TRBD1	once	TRBJ1-1	TRBV4-3	TGCGCCAGCAGCCAATCCGCAGGGGGCATATTGGCTTTCTTT	CASSQSAGGILAFF
TRBD1	-	TRBJ1-1	TRBV27	TGTGCCAGCAGTTTAAGGACAGGGGCTGGAGGGACTGAAGCTTTCTTT	CASSLRTGAGGTEAFF
-	-	TRBJ2-3	TRBV5-6	TGTGCCAGCAGCTTGGGGTATGGAAGCACTAGCACAGATACGCAGTATTTT	CASSLGYGSTSTDTQYF
TRBD2	-	TRBJ2-5	TRBV7-8	TGTGCCAGCAGTAGCGGGACGTACCAAGAGACCCAGTACTTC	CASSSGTYQETQYF
-	-	TRBJ2-2	TRBV18	TGTGCCAGCTCACGGAAGATAGACGGGGAGCTGTTTTTT	CASSRKIDGELFF